The rows below give T cell receptor beta chains drawn from one sample of a study of T cell responses to AZD1222 COVID-19 vaccine. Assay: immunoSEQ multiplex PCR; the TCRdb copy retains only in-frame clones and omits some. The data hold roughly 120,000 clones, with approximately 90% observed a single time. Sequencing used peripheral blood, obtained 28 days after the second AZD1222 dose. These receptors all come from an adult who received the AZD1222 COVID-19 vaccine. Both conserved end residues are part of each CDR3. D genes are given only for firm matches. Rows give clone size only sometimes, using once, few, many, or a class for an expanded clone.

d_gene,v_gene,abundance,j_gene,len,CDR3aa,CDR3nt
NA,TRBV7-8,NA,TRBJ1-3,16,CASSMGRTSSGNTIYF,TGTGCCAGCAGTATGGGACGGACCAGCTCTGGAAACACCATATATTTT
NA,TRBV4-3,NA,TRBJ2-1,14,CASSQVRTLNEQFF,TGCGCCAGCAGCCAAGTGCGGACTCTCAATGAGCAGTTCTTC
NA,TRBV11-1,NA,TRBJ1-2,14,CASSLDGLNYGYTF,TGTGCCAGCAGCTTAGATGGGTTGAACTATGGCTACACCTTC
TRBD1,TRBV6-4,NA,TRBJ1-6,14,CASSPGTANSPLHF,TGTGCCAGCAGCCCCGGGACAGCTAATTCACCCCTCCACTTT
TRBD2,TRBV27,NA,TRBJ2-5,15,CASRNLLAGQETQYF,TGTGCCAGCAGAAACCTTCTAGCGGGCCAAGAGACCCAGTACTTC
TRBD1,TRBV5-1,NA,TRBJ1-4,16,CASSPTGLKGKEKLFF,TGCGCCAGCAGCCCGACAGGGTTGAAGGGAAAGGAAAAACTGTTTTTT
TRBD1,TRBV28,NA,TRBJ1-2,16,CASFRDRTTKAYGYTF,TGTGCCAGCTTCCGGGACAGAACAACAAAGGCCTATGGCTACACCTTC
TRBD2,TRBV18,once,TRBJ2-7,13,CASSAGGPYEQYF,TGTGCCAGCTCAGCGGGGGGGCCCTACGAGCAGTACTTC
TRBD1,TRBV4-3,NA,TRBJ1-6,15,CASSHTTGGDSPLHF,TGCGCCAGCAGCCACACTACAGGGGGCGATTCACCCCTCCACTTT
NA,TRBV7-9,NA,TRBJ2-7,16,CASSRSMGITPYEQYF,TGTGCCAGCAGCCGTAGTATGGGTATTACCCCCTACGAGCAGTACTTC
TRBD1,TRBV5-8,NA,TRBJ1-2,15,CASSIRQGQNYGYTF,TGTGCCAGCAGCATAAGACAGGGGCAAAACTATGGCTACACCTTC
TRBD2,TRBV24-1,NA,TRBJ2-5,13,CATSGGGKETQYF,TGTGCCACCAGTGGCGGGGGGAAAGAGACCCAGTACTTC
NA,TRBV29-1,NA,TRBJ1-2,11,CSAIDLNGYTF,TGCAGCGCCATAGACCTAAATGGCTACACCTTC
NA,TRBV4-2,NA,TRBJ1-6,15,CASSQDTGENSPLHF,TGTGCCAGCAGCCAAGATACCGGGGAGAATTCACCCCTCCACTTT
NA,TRBV5-1,NA,TRBJ2-5,14,CASSLAWLAETQYF,TGCGCCAGCAGCTTGGCCTGGCTAGCTGAGACCCAGTACTTC
NA,TRBV5-1,NA,TRBJ1-1,15,CASSEIRGEGTEAFF,TGCGCCAGCAGCGAGATCAGGGGAGAGGGAACTGAAGCTTTCTTT
NA,TRBV2,NA,TRBJ1-3,16,CASSLYSEEPGNTIYF,TGTGCCAGCAGTCTTTATTCGGAAGAACCTGGAAACACCATATATTTT
NA,TRBV3-1/TRBV3-2,NA,TRBJ2-7,15,CASSQATGGLLAQYF,TGTGCCAGCAGCCAAGCGACAGGTGGGCTTTTAGCGCAGTACTTC
NA,TRBV9,few,TRBJ1-4,15,CASSAPGGTNEKLFF,TGTGCCAGCAGCGCCCCCGGCGGCACTAATGAAAAACTGTTTTTT
TRBD1,TRBV3-1/TRBV3-2,NA,TRBJ1-6,14,CASSQQGAVTPLHF,TGTGCCAGCAGCCAACAGGGGGCTGTAACACCCCTCCACTTT
TRBD2,TRBV19,few,TRBJ2-6,17,CASRLSGGIPGANVLTF,TGTGCCAGTAGACTTAGCGGGGGTATTCCTGGGGCCAACGTCCTGACTTTC
NA,TRBV4-1,NA,TRBJ1-5,15,CASSLTGRLAQPQHF,TGCGCCAGCAGCTTAACAGGGAGATTGGCTCAGCCCCAGCATTTT
NA,TRBV7-2,NA,TRBJ1-4,14,CASSLSGTTEKLFF,TGTGCCAGCAGCTTGAGTGGGACCACCGAAAAACTGTTTTTT
TRBD2,TRBV3-1/TRBV3-2,once,TRBJ2-3,15,CASSQGAGGGDTQYF,TGTGCCAGCAGCCAAGGGGCGGGAGGGGGAGATACGCAGTATTTT
NA,TRBV13,few,TRBJ1-2,12,CASSLLQYGYTF,TGTGCCAGCAGCTTATTGCAGTATGGCTACACCTTC
TRBD2,TRBV9,few,TRBJ2-7,15,CASSVEVAGEGEQYF,TGTGCCAGCAGCGTAGAAGTAGCGGGGGAGGGGGAGCAGTACTTC
TRBD2,TRBV7-2,NA,TRBJ2-1,14,CASSLRAAGGEQFF,TGTGCCAGCAGCTTAAGGGCCGCGGGGGGTGAGCAGTTCTTC
NA,TRBV12-5,NA,TRBJ1-1,15,CASGLGQGWNTEAFF,TGTGCTAGTGGTTTGGGGCAGGGGTGGAACACTGAAGCTTTCTTT
NA,TRBV12-2,NA,TRBJ1-5,15,CASRLEWTGSRPQHF,TGTGCAAGTCGCTTAGAGTGGACAGGTTCCCGGCCCCAGCATTTT
TRBD2,TRBV10-3,NA,TRBJ2-3,17,CAISNRTSGSATDTQYF,TGTGCCATCAGTAACCGGACTAGCGGGAGTGCGACAGATACGCAGTATTTT
NA,TRBV9,once,TRBJ2-7,15,CASSAGGGAPYEQYF,TGTGCCAGCAGCGCTGGGGGCGGCGCGCCCTACGAGCAGTACTTC
NA,TRBV7-9,NA,TRBJ1-5,14,CASSLTAGNQPQHF,TGTGCCAGCAGCTTAACGGCAGGGAACCAGCCCCAGCATTTT
TRBD1,TRBV30,NA,TRBJ2-1,14,CAWKTGSGYNEQFF,TGTGCCTGGAAGACAGGGTCGGGTTACAATGAGCAGTTCTTC
TRBD1,TRBV5-1,NA,TRBJ2-7,16,CASSASPGTGIDEQYF,TGCGCCAGCAGCGCTTCCCCCGGGACAGGGATCGACGAGCAGTACTTC
TRBD2,TRBV9,NA,TRBJ2-7,14,CASSPSGGRNEQYF,TGTGCCAGCAGCCCCAGCGGGGGCAGGAACGAGCAGTACTTC
NA,TRBV7-9,NA,TRBJ1-4,14,CAQGRIETNEKLFF,TGTGCCCAAGGGCGAATCGAAACTAATGAAAAACTGTTTTTT
NA,TRBV11-1,NA,TRBJ1-2,13,CASTIGGNYGYTF,TGTGCCAGCACCATAGGGGGGAACTATGGCTACACCTTC
NA,TRBV7-3,NA,TRBJ1-2,11,CASSRMDGYTF,TGTGCCAGCAGCCGGATGGATGGCTACACCTTC
NA,TRBV9,NA,TRBJ1-1,12,CASSPLDPGTFF,TGTGCCAGCAGCCCCCTGGACCCTGGAACTTTCTTT
TRBD1,TRBV27,NA,TRBJ1-1,14,CATWRQGVNTEAFF,TGTGCCACCTGGCGACAGGGAGTAAACACTGAAGCTTTCTTT
TRBD1,TRBV9,NA,TRBJ2-6,18,CASSKRTGLLSGANVLTF,TGTGCCAGCAGCAAGAGGACAGGTCTCCTATCTGGGGCCAACGTCCTGACTTTC